What follows are 21 T cell receptor beta chains derived from one specimen sequenced in a study of T cells in Graves' hyperthyroidism and ophthalmopathy. RNA transcripts were the template for amplifying TCR beta CDR3 regions. The HTBI set primed first-round TCR CDR3 RT-PCR. TCRdb re-analysed the multiplex PCR reads in MiXCR, keeping a single row per CDR3 protein. The sample lists some 250,000 distinct CDR3 sequences; about 14% were seen once. Sequencing was carried out using blood. The source is a woman in her forties with Graves' hyperthyroidism that later progressed to Graves' ophthalmopathy.

This clonotype showed up many times. The genes are TRBV10-3 and TRBJ2-5, with a weak D call TRBD2 (6 bases). Germline-derived CDR1 and CDR2 are ENHRY and SYGVKD. The CDR3 has 15 amino acids. V lost 7 bases, J lost 1 base, and 16 bases lay in between. The CDR3 is CAITGEKGPQETQYF. The CDR3 bases are TGTGCCATCACGGGGGAGAAGGGGCCCCAAGAGACCCAGTACTTC.

This clonotype was observed at least ten times. The chain uses TRBV20-1 and TRBJ2-3, with D hard to call. Germline CDR1 reads DFQATT; CDR2 reads SNEGSKA (reference sequence). CDR3 length equals 15 residues. Trimming left V 3 bases short and J 2 bases short, with 15 bases between. CDR3 residues: CSARGPSENTDTQYF. DNA for the CDR3: TGCAGTGCTAGGGGCCCCAGCGAGAACACAGATACGCAGTATTTT.

Ten or more counts support this clonotype. The gene calls are TRBV20-1 and TRBJ2-1; 8 bases are a match to TRBD1. J was trimmed by 1 base and V by 7 bases; bases with no gene match: 6. Germline V gives CDR1 DFQATT, CDR2 SNEGSKA (reference sequence). This CDR3 comprises 14 residues. CDR3 amino acids: CSVPTGESYNEQFF. The CDR3 DNA is TGCAGTGTCCCGACAGGGGAGTCCTACAATGAGCAGTTCTTC.

J is TRBJ2-7 and V is TRBV11-2; 13 nucleotides align to TRBD2. The V and J ends lost 6 bases and 4 bases, in that order; junction bases with no gene match: 12. CDR3 length equals 17 residues. Germline V gene sequence: CDR1 SGHAT, CDR2 FQNNGV. CDR3 in amino acids: CASRLTRLAGGTYEQYF. The CDR3 region has the DNA TGTGCCAGCAGACTGACGCGACTAGCGGGAGGAACTTACGAGCAGTACTTC.

This clonotype has a count of ten or more. CDR3 protein: CASRFPLYRDRGYQPQHF. The CDR3 region has the DNA TGTGCCAGCAGATTCCCCCTCTACCGGGACAGGGGGTATCAGCCCCAGCATTTT. The rearrangement links TRBV28 to TRBJ1-5; TRBD1 matches 11 bases. Germline V gene lookup returns CDR1 MDHEN and CDR2 SYDVKM. CDR3 length equals 18 residues. V lost 6 bases, J lost 5 bases, and 15 bases stayed unmatched.

This clonotype was seen many times. The chain is built from TRBV20-1 and TRBJ1-4, with D unclear. Trimming removed 0 bases from V and 5 bases from J, with 13 bases in between. The CDR3 is 15 residues long. CDR1 DFQATT and CDR2 SNEGSKA come from the germline V gene (reference sequence). For the CDR3, the DNA is TGCAGTGCTAGAGATCGGCCGGGGAAGAATGAAAAACTGTTTTTT. Translated: CSARDRPGKNEKLFF.

The table lists this clonotype with many counts. The CDR3 DNA is TGTGCCAGCAGTGGAGACAGGGCTCGGAATTCACCCCTCCACTTT. Translation: CASSGDRARNSPLHF. The rearrangement joins TRBV6-1 to TRBJ1-6, with 7 bases that match TRBD1. Germline V gene sequence: CDR1 MNHNS, CDR2 SASEGT. The CDR3 contains 15 residues. V lost 4 bases, J lost 7 bases, and 7 bases stayed unmatched.

The chain carries TRBV18 and TRBJ1-1; 10 bases agree with TRBD1. Per germline, CDR1 KGHSH and CDR2 LQKENI. CDR3 size: 17 residues. V shed 4 bases and J 0 bases; nucleotides not matched to a gene: 8. The CDR3 here is CASSQSGTGVMNTEAFF. CDR3 sequence (DNA): TGTGCCAGCTCACAATCCGGGACAGGGGTAATGAACACTGAAGCTTTCTTT.

A note on this clonotype: A much bigger clone sits one base away, suggesting this may be a read error. V gene TRBV27 combines with J gene TRBJ2-1; 9 positions agree with TRBD1. J gave up 7 bases and V 2 bases, and 6 bases lay outside the gene matches. CDR3 size: 15 residues. CDR1 is MNHEY and CDR2 is SMNVEV in the germline V gene (reference sequence). The CDR3 loop reads CASSLRDRVGNEQFF. The CDR3 nucleotides read TGTGCCAGCAGTTTACGGGACAGGGTGGGAAATGAGCAGTTCTTC.

In its sample, this clonotype was seen many times. The rearrangement links TRBV7-8 to TRBJ2-2; D gene unclear. V dropped 6 bases and J dropped 8 bases, with 16 bases sitting between them. CDR1 SGHVS and CDR2 FQNEAQ come from the germline V gene. The CDR3 has 14 amino acids. The DNA of the CDR3 is TGTGCCAGCAGTTGGTTACTGGGAAGGGGGGAGCTGTTTTTT. Its translation is CASSWLLGRGELFF.

This clonotype was counted at least ten times. The chain employs TRBV6-1 and TRBJ2-3; D is unclear. Germline loops: CDR1 MNHNS, CDR2 SASEGT. This CDR3 contains 12 residues. Trimming shortened V by 4 bases and J by 8 bases, and 10 bases separated the two germline ends. The CDR3 nucleotides are TGTGCCAGCAGTGGCCCCCCCGGTACGCAGTATTTT. The encoded protein is CASSGPPGTQYF.

The chain is built from TRBV6-1 and TRBJ1-2; D gene uncertain. The CDR3 has 8 amino acids. Germline V gene data show CDR1 as MNHNS and CDR2 as SASEGT. With 8 bases removed from V and 6 bases from J, the gap between germline ends came to 1 base. CDR3 DNA: TGTGCCAGCGATGGCTACACCTTC. The encoded protein is CASDGYTF.

This clonotype has ten or more counts. The genes are TRBV29-1 and TRBJ2-3, with unresolved D. The CDR3 is 13 amino acids. V shed 6 bases and J shed 2 bases, with 12 bases lying between them. CDR1 SQVTM and CDR2 ANQGSEA come from the germline V gene. Written as DNA, the CDR3 is TGCAGCGTCCAGTACTCGACCACAGATACGCAGTATTTT. Encoded protein: CSVQYSTTDTQYF.

This clonotype appeared many times. The chain employs TRBV13 and TRBJ2-1; either TRBD1 or TRBD2 may supply D (6 bases each). This CDR3 contains 13 residues. Germline values: CDR1 PRHDT, CDR2 FYEKMQ (reference sequence). Trimming removed 7 bases at V and 5 bases at J, with 12 bases between. In DNA form, the CDR3 reads TGTGCCAGCAACCAAAGGGGGGACAATGAGCAGTTCTTC. It encodes CASNQRGDNEQFF.

This clonotype was observed at least ten times. The V gene is TRBV25-1, the J gene TRBJ2-3; possibly TRBD1 for D (6 bases). This CDR3 has 16 residues. The V end lost 0 bases, the J end lost 0 bases, and 10 bases lay between the germline ends. CDR1 is MGHDK and CDR2 is SYGVNS in the germline V gene. In DNA, the CDR3 is TGTGCCAGCAGTGAATATGGTAGGGGGAGCACAGATACGCAGTATTTT. This encodes CASSEYGRGSTDTQYF.

This clonotype was seen a handful of times. This chain joins TRBV18 and TRBJ2-1; TRBD2 is a possible D gene (5 bases). The CDR3 runs 16 residues. Germline CDR1 is KGHSH and CDR2 is LQKENI. V was shortened by 2 bases and J by 9 bases, with 20 bases between the two germline ends. CDR3 amino acids: CASSPFVAPGNSEQFF. The CDR3 region has the DNA TGTGCCAGCTCACCATTTGTAGCCCCCGGGAACAGTGAGCAGTTCTTC.

The table lists this clonotype with a few counts. The chain has TRBV7-8 and TRBJ2-7, with no clear D. V gave up 10 bases and J gave up 2 bases, with 12 bases separating them. CDR1 and CDR2 (germline): SGHVS, FQNEAQ. CDR3 length equals 12 residues. In DNA form, the CDR3 reads TGTGCCACCGGATTAGTTCCCTACGAGCAGTACTTC. Protein: CATGLVPYEQYF.

This clonotype was observed many times. The chain employs TRBV7-9 and TRBJ2-3; D not resolved. The germline gives CDR1 SEHNR, CDR2 FQNEAQ (reference sequence). V was trimmed by 3 bases and J by 2 bases, leaving 9 bases between them. The CDR3 has 14 amino acids. CDR3 residues: CASSLTRSTDTQYF. CDR3 sequence (DNA): TGTGCCAGCAGCTTGACGCGTTCCACAGATACGCAGTATTTT.

The V and J genes are TRBV15 and TRBJ2-1, with TRBD2 identical over 10 bases. Trimming took 2 bases from V and 4 from J; bases not matched to a gene: 5. Germline V gene data show CDR1 as LNHNV and CDR2 as YYDKDF (reference sequence). The CDR3 covers 16 residues. The CDR3 region is CATSRSGLAVYNEQFF. The CDR3, as DNA: TGTGCCACCAGCAGAAGTGGACTAGCGGTATACAATGAGCAGTTCTTC.

This clonotype was picked up many times. The chain employs TRBV12-3 or TRBV12-4 and TRBJ2-3; the D is unclear. This CDR3 comprises 12 residues. The V and J ends lost 4 bases and 6 bases respectively, with 8 bases between them. CDR3 in amino acids: CASSSSADTQYF. The CDR3 DNA follows: TGTGCCAGCAGTTCATCCGCGGATACGCAGTATTTT.

This clonotype was counted ten times or more. The CDR3 DNA sequence: TGTGCCAGCAGTTTCAGTAGCCTTCTTAGGGATGAGCAGTTCTTC. This codes for CASSFSSLLRDEQFF. The chain uses TRBV28 and TRBJ2-1, with D uncertain. Germline CDR1 MDHEN, CDR2 SYDVKM. This CDR3 has 15 residues. V lost 3 bases, J lost 8 bases, and 17 bases lay in between.